These 31 T cell receptor beta chains were sequenced from one sample in a study of OX40 agonist ivuxolimab in advanced cancers. The library was prepared using the immunoSEQ multiplex PCR assay. The immuneACCESS repertoire file appears here via TCRdb, limited to in-frame rearrangements. These files lack a portion of the clones; in checked studies, under half of the deficit traces to unresolved V genes, and the cause of the others is not known. The sample table shows 55,000 to 80,000 clones, and approximately 80% are seen once. The biggest ten clones account for 5.5% of the sample. The specimen comprised CD4+ or CD8+ T cells sorted from blood, sampled in a trial of the OX40 agonist ivuxolimab. These receptors originate from an adult with an advanced solid tumor such as melanoma, head and neck, liver or kidney cancer.

The chain recombines TRBV4-3 with TRBJ2-1; perhaps TRBD2 as D (6 bases). The CDR3 contains 14 residues. The V gene's germline CDR1 is LGHNA and CDR2 YSLEER. The germline V and J ends were trimmed by 0 bases and 8 bases, with 11 bases remaining between them. CDR3 region: CASSQDPGTYEQFF. In DNA, the CDR3 is TGCGCCAGCAGCCAAGACCCCGGGACTTATGAGCAGTTCTTC.

The chain couples TRBV27 to TRBJ2-1, with no clear D. Germline CDR1 is MNHEY and CDR2 is SMNVEV (reference sequence). The CDR3 sequence is 13 residues long. The V end lost 2 bases, the J end lost 4 bases, and 6 bases lay between the germline ends. As DNA, the CDR3 is TGTGCCAGCAGTTTAAGTAGATACAATGAGCAGTTCTTC. It encodes CASSLSRYNEQFF.

The rearrangement links TRBV28 to TRBJ1-3; no firm D call. CDR1 is MDHEN, CDR2 SYDVKM, per germline. The V end was cut by 6 bases, the J end by 2 bases, with 14 bases between. This CDR3 is built from 15 residues. CDR3: CASRYGERTGNTIYF. For the CDR3, the DNA is TGTGCCAGCAGATACGGGGAGCGGACTGGAAACACCATATATTTT. Combining the CDR3 with reference TRBV28 and TRBJ1-3 gives the whole variable domain DVKVTQSSRYLVKRTGEKVFLECVQDMDHENMFWYRQDPGLGLRLIYFSYDVKMKEKGDIPEGYSVSREKKERFSLILESASTNQTSMYLCASRYGERTGNTIYFGEGSWLTVV.

The chain has TRBV28 and TRBJ2-3; D unclear. CDR3 length: 13 amino acids. Per the germline V gene, CDR1 is MDHEN and CDR2 is SYDVKM. Deletions cut 4 bases from V and 3 bases from J, with 8 bases between. DNA for the CDR3: TGTGCCAGCAGTTCCTCAACTACAGATACGCAGTATTTT. Amino acid sequence: CASSSSTTDTQYF.

The chain carries TRBV25-1 and TRBJ2-2; TRBD2 matches 7 bases. Per germline, CDR1 MGHDK and CDR2 SYGVNS. CDR3 size: 12 residues. The ends lost 8 bases at V and 5 bases at J; junction bases unmatched: 2. The CDR3 coding sequence is TGTGCCAGCTGGGGGGGGACCGGGGAGCTGTTTTTT. It codes for CASWGGTGELFF.

This clone was found once. The chain's CDR3 is CASSLQEITGELFF. The CDR3 DNA is TGCGCCAGCAGCTTGCAGGAAATCACCGGGGAGCTGTTTTTT. The chain has TRBV5-1 and TRBJ2-2; D remains ambiguous. The CDR3 is 14 residues long. Germline V gene sequence: CDR1 SGHRS, CDR2 YFSETQ. Trimming removed 1 base from V and 4 bases from J, with 8 bases in between.

V is TRBV28 and J is TRBJ1-3, with D possibly matching TRBD1 (5 bases). The CDR3 is 16 residues long. Trimming left V 1 base short and J 2 bases short, with 12 bases between. Germline V CDR1 and CDR2: MDHEN, SYDVKM. CDR3 nucleotide sequence: TGTGCCAGCAGTTTATTCAGGGTGCGCGCTGGAAACACCATATATTTT. It is translated as CASSLFRVRAGNTIYF.

J is TRBJ1-2 and V is TRBV7-2; perhaps TRBD1 as D (6 bases). The V end was cut by 7 bases, the J end by 0 bases, with 24 bases between. The CDR3 is 18 amino acids. CDR1 is SGHTA, CDR2 FQGNSA, per germline. CDR3 sequence: CASTYPGQRSLANYGYTF. DNA of the CDR3: TGTGCCAGCACCTACCCCGGACAGAGAAGCTTAGCTAACTATGGCTACACCTTC.

This chain connects TRBV30 to TRBJ1-3; 8 positions match TRBD1. J gave up 10 bases and V 3 bases, and 11 bases lay outside the gene matches. Germline V CDR1 and CDR2: GTSNPN, SVGIG (reference sequence). The CDR3 loop spans 14 amino acids. The CDR3: CAWRGQAPPGTIYF. In DNA form, the CDR3 reads TGTGCCTGGAGGGGACAGGCCCCGCCGGGTACCATATATTTT.

The CDR3 region has the DNA TGTGCCAGCAAATCAGCAGGACCCTACAATGAGCAGTTCTTC. Its translation is CASKSAGPYNEQFF. The V call is TRBV2, the J call TRBJ2-1; D not certain. This CDR3 has 14 amino acids. Germline CDR1 is SNHLY and CDR2 is FYNNEI. V lost 7 bases, J lost 2 bases, and 12 bases lay in between.

The chain is built from TRBV6-5 and TRBJ2-3, with D perhaps matching TRBD2 (5 bases). The germline CDR1 and CDR2 sequences are MNHEY and SVGAGI. The CDR3 has 14 residues. Trimming removed 2 bases at V and 0 bases at J, with 6 bases between. The CDR3 region has the DNA TGTGCCAGCAGTTACCGGAGGAGCACAGATACGCAGTATTTT. It translates to CASSYRRSTDTQYF.

The CDR3 is CASSLDGYSGNTIYF. The CDR3 DNA is TGTGCCAGCAGCTTGGACGGCTACTCTGGAAACACCATATATTTT. The chain links TRBV5-4 to TRBJ1-3; D gene unclear. The CDR3 is made up of 15 amino acids. Germline-derived CDR1 and CDR2 are SGHNT and YYREEE (reference sequence). Trimming removed 0 bases at V and 0 bases at J, with 7 bases between. Drawing the rest from reference TRBV5-4 and TRBJ1-3, the complete variable domain is ETGVTQSPTHLIKTRGQQVTLRCSSQSGHNTVSWYQQALGQGPQFIFQYYREEENGRGNFPPRFSGLQFPNYSSELNVNALELDDSALYLCASSLDGYSGNTIYFGEGSWLTVV.

The sample holds many counts of this clone. The chain combines TRBV25-1 with TRBJ1-4, with TRBD1 matching over 7 bases. The trim removed 3 bases at V and 2 bases at J, leaving 3 bases unmatched. This CDR3 has 15 amino acids. CDR1 is MGHDK and CDR2 is SYGVNS in the germline V gene. The CDR3 nucleotides are TGTGCCAGCAGTGAGACAGGGTTTACTAATGAAAAACTGTTTTTT. Protein: CASSETGFTNEKLFF.

This clone was seen just once. This rearrangement joins TRBV9 to TRBJ1-5, with 8 bases aligning to TRBD1. The CDR3 runs 15 residues. CDR1 and CDR2 (germline): SGDLS, YYNGEE. Unmatched junction bases numbered 6, after V lost 4 bases and J lost 3 bases. CDR3 nucleotides: TGTGCCAGCAGCACCCAGGACAGGGTCAATCAGCCCCAGCATTTT. Translation: CASSTQDRVNQPQHF. Full variable domain (remainder filled in from reference TRBV9 and TRBJ1-5): DSGVTQTPKHLITATGQRVTLRCSPRSGDLSVYWYQQSLDQGLQFLIQYYNGEERAKGNILERFSAQQFPDLHSELNLSSLELGDSALYFCASSTQDRVNQPQHFGDGTRLSIL.

The chain combines TRBV7-6 with TRBJ1-1, with a tentative D call TRBD1 (5 bases). This CDR3 spans 13 amino acids. The V gene's germline CDR1 is SGHVS and CDR2 FNYEAQ. The ends were cut back, 1 base at V and 7 bases at J, with 10 bases in the middle. CDR3 amino acids: CASSLEGKDEAFF. The CDR3 DNA reads TGTGCCAGCAGCTTAGAGGGGAAAGATGAAGCTTTCTTT.

The chain joins TRBV6-1 to TRBJ2-1; 7 nucleotides align to TRBD2. Germline V CDR1 and CDR2: MNHNS, SASEGT. CDR3 size: 15 residues. J gave up 0 bases and V 4 bases, and 3 bases lay outside the gene matches. CDR3 protein: CASSVGRSSYNEQFF. CDR3 coding DNA: TGTGCCAGCAGTGTCGGGAGGAGCTCCTACAATGAGCAGTTCTTC.

This clone showed up just a few times. The V and J genes are TRBV6-5 and TRBJ1-5; no definite D call. V was clipped by 0 bases and J by 6 bases, with 12 bases between them. CDR1 is MNHEY, CDR2 SVGAGI, per germline. The CDR3 loop spans 15 amino acids. The CDR3 loop is CASSYSAAWSQPQHF. The CDR3 DNA follows: TGTGCCAGCAGTTACTCGGCAGCCTGGAGTCAGCCCCAGCATTTT.

V gene TRBV10-3 combines with J gene TRBJ2-7, with 7 bases matching TRBD1. J was trimmed by 4 bases and V by 6 bases; bases with no gene match: 9. Germline V gene data show CDR1 as ENHRY and CDR2 as SYGVKD. The CDR3 is made up of 14 amino acids. In nucleotides, the CDR3 is TGTGCCATCAGCAATAGGGACAGAGATTACGAGCAGTACGTC. Translated: CAISNRDRDYEQYV.

The V and J genes are TRBV27 and TRBJ2-1, with TRBD2 identical over 9 bases. Germline V gives CDR1 MNHEY, CDR2 SMNVEV (reference sequence). The CDR3 is 16 amino acids. After removal of 5 bases from V and 2 bases from J, the junction contained 7 bases not matched to a gene. The CDR3 loop reads CASSKRGGRAYNEQFF. The DNA for the CDR3 is TGTGCCAGCAGTAAACGAGGCGGGAGGGCCTACAATGAGCAGTTCTTC.

This clone has a handful of counts. The V gene is TRBV7-9, the J gene TRBJ2-7; D tentatively reads TRBD1 or TRBD2 (5 bases each). This CDR3 spans 13 amino acids. V lost 8 bases and J 2 bases, leaving 13 bases between the germline ends. CDR1 is SEHNR and CDR2 is FQNEAQ in the germline V gene (reference sequence). The CDR3 nucleotides are TGTGCCAGCGGGACGGTGAACGCCTACGAGCAGTACGTC. This codes for CASGTVNAYEQYV.

The chain recombines TRBV28 with TRBJ1-2; weak D call: TRBD1 (6 bases). Germline assignment: CDR1 MDHEN and CDR2 SYDVKM. The V end was cut by 4 bases, the J end by 3 bases, with 30 bases between. The CDR3 is made up of 20 amino acids. The CDR3 region has the DNA TGTGCCAGCAGTTCCAGGGAGGGGGGTAATTCTCCCGCCATTTACTATGGCTACACCTTC. This encodes CASSSREGGNSPAIYYGYTF.

This clone has a handful of counts. This rearrangement joins TRBV14 to TRBJ2-1; 10 bases agree with TRBD2. The CDR3 consists of 17 residues. The trim removed 1 base at V and 7 bases at J, leaving 10 bases unmatched. The germline gives CDR1 SGHDN, CDR2 FVKESK. CDR3 bases: TGTGCCAGCAGCCAAGTCCTTTCTGCTAGCGGGAGAAATGAGCAGTTCTTC. Amino acid sequence: CASSQVLSASGRNEQFF.

J is TRBJ2-5 and V is TRBV6-5, with 10 bases matching TRBD2. With 0 bases clipped from V and 5 bases from J, the junction kept 6 bases outside the gene matches. In germline, CDR1 is MNHEY, CDR2 SVGAGI. The CDR3 contains 16 residues. In nucleotides, the CDR3 is TGTGCCAGCAGTTACTCTAGCGGGGGGCCGACGGAGACCCAGTACTTC. Translating it yields CASSYSSGGPTETQYF.

The chain has TRBV5-1 and TRBJ2-1, with 9 bases fitting TRBD1. Germline V gene sequence: CDR1 SGHRS, CDR2 YFSETQ. The CDR3 extends over 16 amino acids. Trimming cost V 4 bases and J 4 bases; bases outside gene matches: 9. The CDR3 region is CASSPHRGPTYNEQFF. The CDR3 coding sequence is TGCGCCAGCAGCCCCCACAGGGGGCCTACTTACAATGAGCAGTTCTTC.

The DNA for the CDR3 is TGTGCCAGCAGCTTCCCGGGACTAGCGGGGTTAGCCAAAAACATTCAGTACTTC. Its protein product is CASSFPGLAGLAKNIQYF. The J gene is TRBJ2-4, the V gene TRBV5-6, with TRBD2 identical over 13 bases. This CDR3 is 18 amino acids long. The germline CDR1 and CDR2 sequences are SGHDT and YYEEEE. The trim removed 2 bases at V and 0 bases at J, leaving 5 bases unmatched.

The chain combines TRBV4-3 with TRBJ2-3; the D gene could be TRBD1 or TRBD2 (6 bases each). V lost 4 bases to trimming and J lost 1 base, with 15 bases between them. The CDR3 loop spans 16 amino acids. In germline, CDR1 is LGHNA, CDR2 YSLEER. CDR3 loop: CASSPRGGTGTDTQYF. The DNA of the CDR3 is TGCGCCAGCAGCCCCCGAGGGGGGACGGGCACAGATACGCAGTATTTT.

This clone was detected only a few times. The chain recombines TRBV2 with TRBJ1-4, with no clear D. The germline V and J ends were trimmed by 0 bases and 9 bases, with 5 bases remaining between them. Looked up from germline, CDR1 is SNHLY and CDR2 is FYNNEI. This CDR3 has 12 residues. This chain's CDR3 is CASSEAHQKLFF. CDR3 sequence (DNA): TGTGCCAGCAGTGAAGCCCACCAAAAACTGTTTTTT.

This chain connects TRBV4-1 to TRBJ2-2, with D possibly being TRBD2 (7 bases). The CDR3 extends over 16 amino acids. The germline V gene has CDR1 MGHRA and CDR2 YSYEKL. V was shortened by 2 bases and J by 6 bases, with 16 bases between the two germline ends. The CDR3 DNA reads as TGCGCCAGCAGCCAATCCCCCCGGGGGGCGGCCGGGGAGCTGTTTTTT. Translating it yields CASSQSPRGAAGELFF.

The rearrangement uses TRBV19 and TRBJ2-3; 8 nucleotides align to TRBD2. The CDR3 is 17 amino acids. Germline CDR1 and CDR2: LNHDA and SQIVND (reference sequence). V shed 3 bases, J shed 2 bases, and the junction held 10 bases outside the gene matches. The DNA of the CDR3 is TGTGCCAGTAGTATTGGGGCGGGCGGGGGGCCCACAGATACGCAGTATTTT. It codes for CASSIGAGGGPTDTQYF.

The V gene is TRBV5-4, the J gene TRBJ2-7, with D possibly matching TRBD2 (6 bases). The CDR3 length is 14 residues. The V end was cut by 4 bases, the J end by 6 bases, with 17 bases between. Germline-derived CDR1 and CDR2 are SGHNT and YYREEE (reference sequence). CDR3 DNA sequence: TGTGCCAGCAGCGTCCTTCCGGGAGTAGGCGAGCAGTACTTC. Residues: CASSVLPGVGEQYF. Drawing the rest from reference TRBV5-4 and TRBJ2-7, the complete variable domain is ETGVTQSPTHLIKTRGQQVTLRCSSQSGHNTVSWYQQALGQGPQFIFQYYREEENGRGNFPPRFSGLQFPNYSSELNVNALELDDSALYLCASSVLPGVGEQYFGPGTRLTVT.

The J gene is TRBJ1-2, the V gene TRBV4-1, with a tentative D call TRBD1 (5 bases). V gave up 0 bases and J gave up 0 bases, with 11 bases separating them. The CDR3 totals 16 residues. Germline lookup yields CDR1 MGHRA and CDR2 YSYEKL. The CDR3 here is CASSQEMGTANYGYTF. The CDR3, as DNA: TGCGCCAGCAGCCAAGAAATGGGGACCGCTAACTATGGCTACACCTTC.